This TCR beta chain was retrieved from a study of blood T cell repertoires in COVID-19. Clones were read by immunoSEQ multiplex PCR, and TCRdb kept only the in-frame ones, dropping some. The sample carries some 89,000 clones, roughly 82% recorded once. The CDR3 is 13 residues long. V dropped 11 bases and J dropped 8 bases, with 21 bases sitting between them. Germline loops: CDR1 MNHEY, CDR2 SVGAGI. J is TRBJ1-2 and V is TRBV6-5, with D perhaps TRBD1 (6 bases). Sequencing input: peripheral blood. This receptor was identified in a woman over 75 with acute or convalescent COVID-19. The CDR3 is CAGRGGASEGYTF. The DNA for the CDR3 is TGTGCCGGTCGTGGGGGCGCGTCTGAGGGCTACACCTTC.